Listed below are T cell receptor beta chains from one sample, sequenced in a study of blood T cells in healthy people across ages. MiXCR, applied by TCRdb to the 5' RACE reads, yields one record per CDR3 protein. The data contain roughly 1,700,000 distinct CDR3 sequences, 28% of them singletons. The sample taken for sequencing was blood. The receptors here all came from a woman aged 30 to 39 in good health. The CDR3 runs from the conserved cysteine through the conserved F or W. A D gene is named only where the DNA matches it firmly. Clone sizes are given selectively: once, few, many, or a class where the clone is expanded.

-	TRBD1	TRBV7-9	TRBJ2-5	TGTGCCAGCAGCTTGGGGACAGGGCGGAAAGAGACCCAGTACTTC	CASSLGTGRKETQYF
-	-	TRBV14	TRBJ1-3	TGTGCCAGCAGCCAATACGGAAACACCATATATTTT	CASSQYGNTIYF
-	-	TRBV7-6	TRBJ2-5	TGTGCCAGCAGCTCCCCCGTAGGGGGGGCGGGGTCCTACAATGAGCAGTACTTC	CASSSPVGGAGSYNEQYF
few	-	TRBV7-9	TRBJ2-3	TGTGCCAGCAGCCTTCTCCCCGAGGATACGCGGTATTTT	CASSLLPEDTRYF
-	TRBD1	TRBV20-1	TRBJ2-3	TGCAGTGCGTTCACAGGGGCCTGGTCGGCCACAGATACGCAGTATTTT	CSAFTGAWSATDTQYF
-	TRBD2	TRBV6-6	TRBJ2-5	TGTGCCAGCAGTTACACTAGCGGGAGGCGGGTCGGAGAGACCCAGTACTTC	CASSYTSGRRVGETQYF
-	TRBD1	TRBV5-1	TRBJ1-4	TGCGCCAGCACTCCTGCTTGTATCAACAGGGGGATTAATGAAAAACTGTTTTTT	CASTPACINRGINEKLFF
-	-	TRBV20-1	TRBJ2-3	TGCAGTGCTAGGAAAGGGACCGAACCAGATACGCAGTATTTT	CSARKGTEPDTQYF
-	TRBD2	TRBV3-1	TRBJ2-1	TGTGCCAGCAGCCAAAGAAGCCGGGGGGGTGAGCAGTTCTTC	CASSQRSRGGEQFF
-	-	TRBV29-1	TRBJ2-7	TGCAGCGTTGAACGGAGGAGGGGGCGCCTCCCCGAGCAGTACTTC	CSVERRRGRLPEQYF
-	-	TRBV29-1	TRBJ1-2	TGCAGCGTTGGACTCAGGGTCCTCCGAGGAGGCTACACCTTC	CSVGLRVLRGGYTF
few	-	TRBV12-3/TRBV12-4	TRBJ2-1	TGTGCCAGCAGCCTAGTGGCAGGGACCCCCTACAATGAGCAGTTCTTC	CASSLVAGTPYNEQFF
-	TRBD1	TRBV5-4	TRBJ2-5	TGTGCCAGCAGCTCCGGGACAGGGGGAGCGAGGTCCCAGTACTTC	CASSSGTGGARSQYF
few	-	TRBV11-2	TRBJ1-1	TGTGCCAGCAGCTTAAACGGGGCAAGGAACACTGAAGCTTTCTTT	CASSLNGARNTEAFF
many	TRBD1	TRBV4-1	TRBJ2-7	TGCGCCAGCAGCCTCCAACCAGGGGGAGAGCAGTACTTC	CASSLQPGGEQYF
many	TRBD2	TRBV29-1	TRBJ2-3	TGCAGCGTTGGACTAGCGGGGGGGCCTGCGACAGATACGCAGTATTTT	CSVGLAGGPATDTQYF
-	TRBD1	TRBV10-2	TRBJ2-5	TGCGCCAGCAGTGATGGGACAGCCCCCGGGGCCCAGTACTTC	CASSDGTAPGAQYF
few	TRBD1	TRBV5-1	TRBJ2-7	TGCGCCAGCAGCAACGGACAGGGGTTATTTCACGAGCAGTACTTC	CASSNGQGLFHEQYF
many	-	TRBV5-1	TRBJ2-1	TGCGCCAGCAGCTTGGACGGGTCCTACAATGAGCAGTTCTTC	CASSLDGSYNEQFF
few	-	TRBV6-2/TRBV6-3	TRBJ1-1	TGTGCCGTGGGCAGGGAAAACACTGAAGCTTTCTTT	CAVGRENTEAFF
-	-	TRBV12-3/TRBV12-4	TRBJ2-7	TGTGCCAGCAGTTTCACCCATCCTTACGAGCAGTACTTC	CASSFTHPYEQYF
few	-	TRBV11-2	TRBJ2-1	TGTGCCAGCAGCTTAGTTTTGGGGAACACCTACAATGAGCAGTTCTTC	CASSLVLGNTYNEQFF
-	-	TRBV20-1	TRBJ1-5	TGCAGTGCTAGTTTTGGCGGGAATCAGCCCCAGCATTTT	CSASFGGNQPQHF
-	TRBD2	TRBV5-1	TRBJ2-7	TGCGCCAGCAGCGCGCGGACTAGCGGGGTTTCCTACGAGCAGTACTTC	CASSARTSGVSYEQYF
few	-	TRBV4-3	TRBJ2-7	TGCGCCAGCAGCCAAGGCTGGGGCACTGGGAACGAGCAGTACTTC	CASSQGWGTGNEQYF
-	-	TRBV4-1	TRBJ2-3	TGCGCCAGCAGCCAACCTCTCGGCGTAAGCACAGATACGCAGTATTTT	CASSQPLGVSTDTQYF
many	-	TRBV5-1	TRBJ2-7	TGCGCCAGCAGCTTGGGAAGTGGGGCGCAAGCCTACGAGCAGTACTTC	CASSLGSGAQAYEQYF
-	-	TRBV7-2	TRBJ2-3	TGTGCCGGCAGCGATCCGATCCGTTGGCCCACAGATACGCAGTATTTT	CAGSDPIRWPTDTQYF
-	-	TRBV9	TRBJ2-3	TGTGCTAGCAGCGTTGGAAATGAAGGCACAGATACGCAGTATTTT	CASSVGNEGTDTQYF
few	-	TRBV7-3	TRBJ1-5	TGTGCCAGCAGCCGACGGGCAGGTCAGCCCCAGCATTTT	CASSRRAGQPQHF
-	TRBD2	TRBV28	TRBJ2-3	TGTGCCAGCAGACGAACTAGCGGGGGGCCGAGTGGAAGCACAGATACGCAGTATTTT	CASRRTSGGPSGSTDTQYF
few	TRBD1	TRBV12-3/TRBV12-4	TRBJ2-3	TGTGCCAGCAGTTTAGCTGTTACAGGGGGCAGGGATACGCAGTATTTT	CASSLAVTGGRDTQYF
-	-	TRBV6-1	TRBJ2-2	TGTGCCAGCAGTACTGATTACAACACCGGGGAGCTGTTTTTT	CASSTDYNTGELFF
-	-	TRBV21-1	TRBJ2-3	TGTGCCAGCAGCCTTTGCGCCGGGACTCAAACAGATACGCAGTATTTT	CASSLCAGTQTDTQYF
-	-	TRBV20-1	TRBJ2-1	TGCAGTGCTAGAAGGGAGGCATGGGCAGAGAATGAGCAGTTCTTC	CSARREAWAENEQFF
-	TRBD2	TRBV5-6	TRBJ2-7	TGTGCCAGCAGCCCTGGAGCGGGAGTTCCCTACGAGCAGTACTTC	CASSPGAGVPYEQYF
-	TRBD1	TRBV7-2	TRBJ2-1	TGTGCCAGCAGCCGCTCCGGGACAGGGGGGTATGAGCAGTTCTTC	CASSRSGTGGYEQFF
many	-	TRBV7-3	TRBJ1-2	TGTGCCAGCAGCTTAATCGCCGGGGAGGGCTACACCTTC	CASSLIAGEGYTF
-	-	TRBV20-1	TRBJ2-1	TGCAGTGCTAAGGAGTGGGGCCGTGAGCAGTTCTTC	CSAKEWGREQFF
-	-	TRBV25-1	TRBJ2-5	TGTGCCAGCAGGGAAGACAGCGGAGAGACCCGGTACTTC	CASREDSGETRYF
-	-	TRBV7-9	TRBJ2-7	TGTGCCAGCAGGGGGGACGGGCACTACGAGCAGTACTTC	CASRGDGHYEQYF
few	-	TRBV30	TRBJ2-7	TGTGCCTGGAGTCGAACCTACGAGCAGTACTTC	CAWSRTYEQYF
-	-	TRBV5-1	TRBJ2-1	TGCGCCAGCAGCCCAACCCCGGGACGCTTTGAGCAGTTCTTC	CASSPTPGRFEQFF
few	-	TRBV15	TRBJ2-3	TGTGCCACCAGCGCCACAGGGAGGGTTGCGCAGTATTTT	CATSATGRVAQYF
-	-	TRBV3-1	TRBJ1-1	TGTGCCAGCAGCCCGAAAGGACCGAACACTGAAGCTTTCTTT	CASSPKGPNTEAFF
many	-	TRBV20-1	TRBJ2-1	TGCAGTGCTAGAGATTTATCGGTAGCGGACTACAATGAGCAGTTCTTC	CSARDLSVADYNEQFF
-	-	TRBV5-6	TRBJ2-4	TGTGCCAGCAGCTCCCTCGCGAGGTTGGCCAAAAACATTCAGTACTTC	CASSSLARLAKNIQYF
-	TRBD2	TRBV20-1	TRBJ2-1	TGCAGTGCTTCGAGGACTAGCGGGTCGTACAATGAGCAGTTCTTC	CSASRTSGSYNEQFF
-	-	TRBV2	TRBJ1-1	TGTGCCAGCAGTAACGACAATGGGGCCACTGAAGCTTTCTTT	CASSNDNGATEAFF
many	-	TRBV7-9	TRBJ2-5	TGTGCCAGCAGCCCCCTAGCTAGCCAAGAGACCCAGTACTTC	CASSPLASQETQYF
few	-	TRBV12-3/TRBV12-4	TRBJ1-6	TGTGCCAGCAGGGACAAGACCTATAATTTACCCCTCCACTTT	CASRDKTYNLPLHF
few	TRBD1	TRBV28	TRBJ2-7	TGTGCCAGCAGTAGAGACAGGGGCCCGTCTAATCGCGAGCAGTACTTC	CASSRDRGPSNREQYF
few	-	TRBV7-2	TRBJ1-4	TGTGCCAGCAGCGGCGGGGGGAGTGAAAAACTGTTTTTT	CASSGGGSEKLFF
many	-	TRBV6-5	TRBJ2-7	TGTGCCAGCAGTCAAGGGTTCGAGCAGTACTTC	CASSQGFEQYF
many	-	TRBV28	TRBJ2-3	TGTGCCACCTCCAGGGGCCCGGGCACAGATACGCAGTATTTT	CATSRGPGTDTQYF
few	TRBD1	TRBV30	TRBJ1-4	TGTGCCTGGAGTCCGACAGGGATCGGCGAAAAACTGTTTTTT	CAWSPTGIGEKLFF